The rows below give T cell receptor beta chains drawn from one sample of a study of T-cell memory formation after mild COVID-19. TCRdb re-derived calls from the 5' RACE reads in MiXCR, one entry per CDR3 protein. The repertoire has some 160,000 distinct CDR3 sequences, around 30% of them found once; the top ten carry 12%. Material: PBMCs or a T cell subset sorted from them (not recorded which). The receptors shown here come from an adult woman who had mild COVID-19 (a few samples of this study predate the infection). Cell type and time point are not known. Both conserved end residues are part of each CDR3. A D gene is named only where the DNA matches it firmly. Clone size appears in some rows only: once, few, many, or a class for an expanded clone.

>NA|TRBV21-1|TRBJ2-5|NA
TGTGCCAGCAGCATCGGGAGGGCTGAGGGGCCGAAAGAGACCCAGTACTTC
CASSIGRAEGPKETQYF
>NA|TRBV4-1|TRBJ1-1|few
TGCGCCAGCAGCCTCTCGGACGCCGGCCAAAACACTGAAGCTTTCTTT
CASSLSDAGQNTEAFF
>NA|TRBV12-3/TRBV12-4|TRBJ1-5|few
TGTGCCAGCAGTCTTAACAGAGATAGCAATCAGCCCCAGCATTTT
CASSLNRDSNQPQHF
>TRBD1|TRBV7-3|TRBJ1-1|NA
TGTGCCAGCAGAAGGACAGGGGATCAGGAAGCTTTCTTT
CASRRTGDQEAFF
>NA|TRBV10-3|TRBJ2-7|once
TGTGCCATCAGTGAGACCTCCTACGAGCAGTACTTC
CAISETSYEQYF
>TRBD1|TRBV20-1|TRBJ1-2|NA
TGCAGTGCTAGAGTGAGGTCAATTGTCAGACAGGGTGACTATGGCTACACCTTC
CSARVRSIVRQGDYGYTF
>TRBD1|TRBV20-1|TRBJ1-1|NA
TGCAGTGCTAGAGCCCGGACAGGATTCTCTGAAGCTTTCTTT
CSARARTGFSEAFF
>NA|TRBV6-1|TRBJ2-3|NA
TGTGCCAGCAGTGAATCGGTGATTAGCACAGATACGCAGTATTTT
CASSESVISTDTQYF
>NA|TRBV7-2|TRBJ1-5|NA
TGTGCCAGCAGGGGCTGGCCCAATCAGCCCCAGCATTTT
CASRGWPNQPQHF
>TRBD1|TRBV3-1|TRBJ2-5|NA
TGTGCCAGCAGCCTACAGGGGGAAGAGACCCAGTACTTC
CASSLQGEETQYF
>NA|TRBV5-6|TRBJ1-2|NA
TGTGCCAGCAGCCGTAACGGCGACTATGGCTACACCTTC
CASSRNGDYGYTF
>TRBD1|TRBV20-1|TRBJ2-7|few
TGCAGTGCTAGAGTGACAGGGGTGCCCCACGAGCAGTACTTC
CSARVTGVPHEQYF
>NA|TRBV29-1|TRBJ1-1|few
TGCAGCGTTGAAAGCATGGGCAGGGAGAGGTTCTTT
CSVESMGRERFF
>NA|TRBV6-5|TRBJ2-7|few
TGTGCCAGCAACTGGGGCTACGAGCAGTACTTC
CASNWGYEQYF
>TRBD1|TRBV12-3/TRBV12-4|TRBJ1-5|few
TGTGCCAGCAGTCCCAGGGGGAGAAACCGGCAGCCCCAGCATTTT
CASSPRGRNRQPQHF
>NA|TRBV3-1|TRBJ2-2|NA
TGTGCCAGCAGCCCTGGAGGGAACACCGGGGAGCTGTTTTTT
CASSPGGNTGELFF
>TRBD1|TRBV2|TRBJ1-1|NA
TGTGCCAGCAGTCGTTACAGGGGTGACACTGAAGCTTTCTTT
CASSRYRGDTEAFF
>TRBD1|TRBV7-9|TRBJ1-2|NA
TGTGCCAGCAGGCGAACAGGGGGCGAAGGCTACACCTTC
CASRRTGGEGYTF
>NA|TRBV4-3|TRBJ2-5|few
TGCGCCAGCGCAGGGACTTCTAGAGAGACCCAGTACTTC
CASAGTSRETQYF
>TRBD2|TRBV24-1|TRBJ2-7|few
TGTGCCACCAGTGATTTCCGGGGAGGGGACGTCGGCGAGCAGTACTTC
CATSDFRGGDVGEQYF
>NA|TRBV12-3/TRBV12-4|TRBJ1-3|few
TGTGCCAGCATTGGGAGACAGGGAAACACCATATATTTT
CASIGRQGNTIYF
>TRBD2|TRBV7-3|TRBJ2-2|NA
TGTGCCAGCAGTTCAGGACTAGCGGGAGGAACCGGGGAGCTGTTTTTT
CASSSGLAGGTGELFF
>NA|TRBV20-1|TRBJ2-7|NA
TGCAGTGCTAGCGAGGCAGGGCTCTCCTACGAGCAGTACTTC
CSASEAGLSYEQYF
>TRBD1|TRBV19|TRBJ1-4|NA
TGTGCCAGTAGTTCAGGACAGGGAAGGGATGAAAAACTGTTTTTT
CASSSGQGRDEKLFF
>TRBD2|TRBV5-1|TRBJ2-5|few
TGCGCCAGCAGCCCGGGACTAGCGGGAGGACAGGAGACCCAGTACTTC
CASSPGLAGGQETQYF
>NA|TRBV2|TRBJ2-1|NA
TGTGCCAGCAGTGAAGAAGGAGAGGGGGTCTTCTACAATGAGCAGTTCTTC
CASSEEGEGVFYNEQFF
>NA|TRBV5-6|TRBJ2-3|NA
TGTGCCAGCAGCCCCGGGATGACCGGCACAGATACGCAGTATTTT
CASSPGMTGTDTQYF
>TRBD2|TRBV5-1|TRBJ2-1|NA
TGCGCCAGCAGCTTGGTGACTAGCAGAGACAATGAGCAGTTCTTC
CASSLVTSRDNEQFF
>NA|TRBV11-2|TRBJ2-3|few
TGTGCCAGCACCCTAAGCACAGATACGCAGTATTTT
CASTLSTDTQYF
>NA|TRBV3-1|TRBJ2-7|few
TGTGCCAGCAGCCAAGGGGGCACCCCTCGGGAGCAGTACTTC
CASSQGGTPREQYF
>TRBD2|TRBV29-1|TRBJ2-3|NA
TGCAGCGTAGCCGGACTAGCGGGGGTGAACACAGATACGCAGTATTTT
CSVAGLAGVNTDTQYF
>NA|TRBV7-9|TRBJ2-1|NA
TGTGCCAGCAGCGGGGGGCGGGGACGCAATGAGCAGTTCTTC
CASSGGRGRNEQFF
>NA|TRBV7-2|TRBJ1-2|NA
TGTGCCAGCAGCCGAGGCGGGGGTCAGGGCTATGGCTACACCTTC
CASSRGGGQGYGYTF
>TRBD1|TRBV6-1|TRBJ2-7|NA
TGTGCCAGCAGTGAAGCGAGGGACAGGGTGTTTTTGGGTACCTACGAGCAGTACTTC
CASSEARDRVFLGTYEQYF
>NA|TRBV7-2|TRBJ1-2|NA
TGTGCCAGCAGCTTAAGTCACTTGAACTATGGCTACACCTTC
CASSLSHLNYGYTF
>NA|TRBV6-1|TRBJ1-5|NA
TGTGCCAGCAGTGAAGCGCGCAGGGGACATCAGCCCCAGCATTTT
CASSEARRGHQPQHF
>TRBD1|TRBV12-3/TRBV12-4|TRBJ2-5|few
TGTGCCAGCAGCGCTGGACAGGGGAGTTCAGAGACCCAGTACTTC
CASSAGQGSSETQYF
>NA|TRBV29-1|TRBJ2-3|NA
TGCAGCGTTCCCCGAGGTGGCACAGATACGCAGTATTTT
CSVPRGGTDTQYF
>NA|TRBV4-2|TRBJ2-7|few
TGTGCCAGCAGCCAAGATCGTTCGCCGGCGTGGCAGTACTTC
CASSQDRSPAWQYF
>NA|TRBV15|TRBJ1-1|NA
TGTGCCACCAGCAGAGTGGAGGGGTCGGACACTGAAGCTTTCTTT
CATSRVEGSDTEAFF
>NA|TRBV20-1|TRBJ1-5|NA
TGCAGTGCTAGGGAGGGACACTTTAGCAATCAGCCCCAGCATTTT
CSAREGHFSNQPQHF
>NA|TRBV2|TRBJ2-5|NA
TGTGCCAGCGAATCAGGGGACCAAGAGACCCAGTACTTC
CASESGDQETQYF
>NA|TRBV3-1|TRBJ2-7|NA
TGTGCCAGCAGCCAAGATGGGGCCGCTAAGTACGAGCAGTACTTC
CASSQDGAAKYEQYF
>NA|TRBV4-3|TRBJ2-5|few
TGCGCCAGCAGCCTCGGGACGGGCGAGACCCAGTACTTC
CASSLGTGETQYF
>NA|TRBV5-1|TRBJ2-7|NA
TGCGCCAGCAGCTTGGCGGCGGGGCTCTCCTACGAGCAGTACTTC
CASSLAAGLSYEQYF
>TRBD1|TRBV6-6|TRBJ1-6|few
TGTGCCAGCAGTTACCAGGGGGCGGGTAATTCACCCCTCCACTTT
CASSYQGAGNSPLHF
>NA|TRBV5-1|TRBJ2-5|few
TGCGCCAGCAGCCCTGTGGGGGAAGAGACCCAGTACTTC
CASSPVGEETQYF
>TRBD2|TRBV5-1|TRBJ2-5|NA
TGCGCCAGCCGGACTAGCGGGGGACAAGAGACCCAGTACTTC
CASRTSGGQETQYF
>TRBD2|TRBV5-1|TRBJ2-1|NA
TGCGCCAGCAGGGCGACTAGCGGTACCCCCTACAATGAGCAGTTCTTC
CASRATSGTPYNEQFF
>NA|TRBV10-2|TRBJ2-3|NA
TGCGCCAGCAGAACTAGGACGGGCACAGATACGCAGTATTTT
CASRTRTGTDTQYF
>TRBD1|TRBV20-1|TRBJ2-3|few
TGCAGTGCTGCTCAAACGACAGGGTCGGGCACAGATACGCAGTATTTT
CSAAQTTGSGTDTQYF
>TRBD2|TRBV20-1|TRBJ2-1|few
TGCAGTGCCCGGGGGGATCGAAGCTCCTACAATGAGCAGTTCTTC
CSARGDRSSYNEQFF
>NA|TRBV29-1|TRBJ1-2|NA
TGCAGCGTTGCGGGGCTGGACGGCTACACCTTC
CSVAGLDGYTF
>TRBD1|TRBV4-3|TRBJ2-5|NA
TGCGCCAGCAGCCTACACAGGGGGACAGAGACCCAGTACTTC
CASSLHRGTETQYF
>NA|TRBV5-6|TRBJ2-7|NA
TGTGCCAGCAGCTTGGAAAATTGGGGAATCCGAGCAGAGCAGTACTTC
CASSLENWGIRAEQYF